This T cell receptor (beta chain) derives from a study of shared T cell receptors in the human thymus. Assay: immunoSEQ multiplex PCR; the TCRdb copy retains only in-frame clones and omits some. The sample consists of hundreds of thousands of clones, approximately 83% of them appearing once. In germline, CDR1 is MGHRA, CDR2 YSYEKL. CDR3 length equals 17 residues. With V trimmed by 0 bases and J by 2 bases, 10 bases remained unmatched. These data also formed part of another study, on human thymus T cells.

This sequence originates from a girl under two years old with a congenital heart defect. The chain carries TRBV4-1 and TRBJ2-7; 7 bases align to TRBD1. The sequenced material came from thymocytes. In DNA form, the CDR3 reads TGCGCCAGCAGCCAAGATAGGGGACAGTCTGGCCCCTACGAGCAGTACTTC. Amino acid sequence: CASSQDRGQSGPYEQYF.